This record covers a single T cell receptor (beta chain). CDR3 length: 14 amino acids. Looked up from germline, CDR1 is MNHEY and CDR2 is SMNVEV (reference sequence). The J segment lost 5 bases and the V segment lost 2 bases, leaving 3 bases of the junction unmatched. This entry comes from a study of CD8 T cells in Susac syndrome. Study-level background: There were about six sequenced Susac syndrome patients with active disease and about 8 in remission.

The authors reverse transcribed roughly 0.5 to 1 ug RNA with random hexamers. TCRdb re-analysed the immunoSEQ multiplex PCR reads in MiXCR, keeping a single row per CDR3 protein. The table shows about 130,000 distinct CDR3 sequences, with around 94% occurring only once. The diagnostic criteria for definite or probable disease, as recently defined, were met by the patients with Susac syndrome. The chain joins TRBV27 to TRBJ2-5; 9 bases agree with TRBD1. Sequenced: CD8+ T cells from PBMCs. The source is a human donor with Susac syndrome. Written as DNA, the CDR3 is TGTGCCAGCAGTTTAGGGACAGGGAACGAGACCCAGTACTTC. It is translated as CASSLGTGNETQYF.